These 4 T cell receptor beta chains were all obtained from the same sample, sequenced in a study of control samples from healthy donors and cancer patients. Sequenced by immunoSEQ multiplex PCR; TCRdb stores in-frame clones only, minus some. The table has around 20,000 clones, 70% to 90% seen once. Sequencing input: PBMCs. The receptors derive from an older woman with colorectal cancer.

The chain uses TRBV14 and TRBJ1-1; no firm D call. With 1 base removed from V and 5 bases from J, the gap between germline ends came to 8 bases. Germline V gene data show CDR1 as SGHDN and CDR2 as FVKESK. CDR3 size: 13 residues. The CDR3 DNA is TGTGCCAGCAGCCAAGTTCAAGGGACTGAAGCTTTCTTT. Translated: CASSQVQGTEAFF. Looking up the rest from reference TRBV14 and TRBJ1-1 gives the full variable domain: EAGVTQFPSHSVIEKGQTVTLRCDPISGHDNLYWYRRVMGKEIKFLLHFVKESKQDESGMPNNRFLAERTGGTYSTLKVQPAELEDSGVYFCASSQVQGTEAFFGQGTRLTVV.

The chain joins TRBV2 to TRBJ2-7; D may be TRBD2 (5 bases). The CDR3 spans 13 residues. Germline CDR1 is SNHLY and CDR2 is FYNNEI. The V end was cut by 4 bases, the J end by 3 bases, with 10 bases between. The CDR3 region is CASSGVGSYEQYF. In nucleotides, the CDR3 is TGTGCCAGCAGTGGGGTAGGGAGCTACGAGCAGTACTTC. The whole variable domain, remainder taken from reference TRBV2 and TRBJ2-7, is EPEVTQTPSHQVTQMGQEVILRCVPISNHLYFYWYRQILGQKVEFLVSFYNNEISEKSEIFDDQFSVERPDGSNFTLKIRSTKLEDSAMYFCASSGVGSYEQYFGPGTRLTVT.

The chain combines TRBV10-2 with TRBJ1-1; TRBD1 matches at 7 bases. Germline V gene lookup returns CDR1 WSHSY and CDR2 SAAADI. This CDR3 has 13 residues. Losses at the gene ends were 4 bases for V and 7 bases for J; bases not matched to a gene: 6. The CDR3 DNA is TGCGCCAGCAGTGTAAGGGGGCGAGATGAAGCTTTCTTT. Translating it yields CASSVRGRDEAFF.

The V gene is TRBV3-1 (or the pseudogene TRBV3-2), the J gene TRBJ1-2; D is possibly TRBD1 (6 bases). Trimming took 1 base from V and 6 from J, leaving 18 bases between them. Germline V gene sequence: CDR1 LGHDT, CDR2 YNNKEL (reference sequence). This CDR3 has 16 amino acids. The CDR3: CASSQVAQGLSHGYTF. For the CDR3, the DNA is TGTGCCAGCAGCCAAGTGGCACAGGGCCTATCTCATGGCTACACCTTC.